The clone carrying this T cell receptor (beta chain) was seen more than once but under ten times. The antigen is unknown. This entry comes from a study of beta chain features in type 1 diabetes. There are 15 residues in the CDR3. The germline V gene encodes CDR1 SGHTA and CDR2 FQGNSA. V shed 7 bases, J shed 3 bases, and the junction held 9 bases outside the gene matches. Every bit of the isolated RNA underwent reverse transcription, so sequencing read expressed TCRB transcripts. Sequencing was performed with immunoSEQ multiplex PCR; in TCRdb, only in-frame clones are kept and a portion is missing. The table includes over 700,000 clones, about a sixth detected once. Broader study findings: A definitive answer on HLA type influencing TCRB rearrangement was not reached here. Among patients, naive, central memory and Treg TCRB repertoires appeared more similar than among healthy donors.

Sequenced: naive CD4+ T cells from blood. The receptor was derived from a woman between 18 and 29 years old in good health. The chain links TRBV7-2 to TRBJ2-1, with TRBD2 identical over 7 bases. CDR3 residues: CASTLGTMVYNEQFF. CDR3 bases: TGTGCCAGCACCCTCGGGACTATGGTCTACAATGAGCAGTTCTTC.